This T cell receptor beta chain was retrieved from a study of blood T cell repertoires in COVID-19. Data came from immunoSEQ multiplex PCR; TCRdb stores just in-frame clones and leaves some out. The table shows around 250,000 clones, with 80% to 85% occurring only once. CDR1 SNHLY and CDR2 FYNNEI come from the germline V gene. V gave up 8 bases and J gave up 5 bases; unmatched junction bases: 8. The CDR3 is 13 residues long. Sequencing was performed on PBMCs or T cells enriched from blood (not recorded which). The chain recombines TRBV2 with TRBJ2-5; 7 bases line up with TRBD1. This clonotype originated in a man aged 35-49 years who had been exposed to COVID-19. This CDR3 reads CASRQGSGETQYF. The CDR3, as DNA: TGTGCCAGCCGACAGGGCTCGGGTGAGACCCAGTACTTC.